A selection of T cell receptor beta chains follows, all from one sample in a study of read filtering for tumor transcriptome and immune sequencing. TCRdb independently ran MiXCR on the reads; one entry per CDR3 protein. The profile covers 75,000 to 95,000 distinct CDR3 sequences, with roughly 21% appearing a single time and over 9.5% taken by the ten largest. Sequenced sample: a population of CD138-negative cells sorted from bone marrow. These receptors came from a donor at least 40 years old with multiple myeloma. CDR3s leave out the opening cysteine and the closing phenylalanine or tryptophan.

TRBJ1-5 | 13 | TRBV28 | ASSSPGSSNQPQH
TRBJ1-2 | 9 | TRBV7-9 | ASSNNYGYT
TRBJ1-1 | 12 | TRBV20-1 | SASRGSGNTEAF
TRBJ2-7 | 10 | TRBV6-5 | AAARSSYEQY
TRBJ2-1 | 13 | TRBV4-1 | ASSQDITGYNQQF
TRBJ1-2 | 13 | TRBV5-1 | ASSLQGSGDYGYT
TRBJ2-1 | 15 | TRBV7-9 | ASSLAAGTSSYNEQF
TRBJ2-1 | 12 | TRBV12-3/TRBV12-4 | ASNKNGDNNEQF
TRBJ2-5 | 11 | TRBV29-1 | SASRALQETQY
TRBJ2-2 | 12 | TRBV28 | ASTSGGHTGELF
TRBJ2-2 | 13 | TRBV20-1 | SASYRLEWGGELF
TRBJ1-2 | 12 | TRBV2 | ASRKGSGYYGYT
TRBJ2-5 | 14 | TRBV7-9 | ASSSPLVISQETQY
TRBJ2-3 | 14 | TRBV5-1 | ASSLRSGGSTDTQY
TRBJ2-5 | 10 | TRBV20-1 | SADGLAETQY
TRBJ2-3 | 14 | TRBV7-9 | ASSRGTSGVADTQY
TRBJ1-6 | 9 | TRBV11-1 | ASSLGGTLH
TRBJ1-1 | 12 | TRBV5-1 | ASSGGLRDTEAF
TRBJ2-6 | 15 | TRBV4-1 | ASSQDRAVSGANVLT
. | 15 | TRBV7-2 | ASSFRTGTPSSTTQY
TRBJ2-7 | 13 | TRBV11-2 | ASSLGFDGTGEQY
TRBJ1-4 | 13 | TRBV6-5 | ASRRTATSNEKLF
TRBJ2-3 | 13 | TRBV3-1 | ASSQGPKYADTQY
TRBJ2-7 | 13 | TRBV19 | ASSPGTGSVYEQY
TRBJ2-6 | 15 | TRBV3-1 | ASSQVGRLSGANVLT
TRBJ1-1 | 12 | TRBV20-1 | SARPTGVDTEAF
TRBJ1-2 | 14 | TRBV6-2/TRBV6-3 | ASRSGGKLPNYGYT
TRBJ1-1 | 12 | TRBV6-5 | ASSPTRLNTEAF
TRBJ2-5 | 12 | TRBV7-9 | ASSLGGAERTQY
TRBJ1-6 | 11 | TRBV6-5 | ASKRDHNSPLH
TRBJ1-1 | 11 | TRBV6-1 | ASNLRFDTEAF
TRBJ2-5 | 11 | TRBV2 | ASSAGLKETQY
TRBJ1-1 | 12 | TRBV7-2 | ASFFGGPDTEAF
TRBJ2-3 | 12 | TRBV5-1 | ASSSQTTTDTQY
TRBJ2-3 | 12 | TRBV18 | ASSPPQPADTQY
TRBJ2-1 | 11 | TRBV7-9 | ASSSGQPNEQF
TRBJ1-1 | 11 | TRBV28 | ASIPYGGTEAF
TRBJ2-3 | 10 | TRBV29-1 | SVEGSTDTQY